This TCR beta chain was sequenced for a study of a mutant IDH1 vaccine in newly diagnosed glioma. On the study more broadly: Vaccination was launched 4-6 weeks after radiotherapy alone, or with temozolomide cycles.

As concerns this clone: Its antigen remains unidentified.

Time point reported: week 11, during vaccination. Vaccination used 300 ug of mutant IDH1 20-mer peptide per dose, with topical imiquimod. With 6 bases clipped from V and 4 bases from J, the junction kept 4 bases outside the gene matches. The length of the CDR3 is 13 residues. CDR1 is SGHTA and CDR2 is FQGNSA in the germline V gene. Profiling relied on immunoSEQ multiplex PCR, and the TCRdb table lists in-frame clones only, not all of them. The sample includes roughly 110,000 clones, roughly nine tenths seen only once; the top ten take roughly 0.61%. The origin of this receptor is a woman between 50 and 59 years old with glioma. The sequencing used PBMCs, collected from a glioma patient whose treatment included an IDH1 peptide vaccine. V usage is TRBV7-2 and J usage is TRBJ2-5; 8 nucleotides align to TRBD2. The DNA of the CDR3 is TGTGCCAGCAGACTAGCGGTTGGAGAGACCCAGTACTTC. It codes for CASRLAVGETQYF.